These 18 T cell receptor beta chains originate from one sample sequenced in a study of blood T cell repertoires in COVID-19. Clones were read by immunoSEQ multiplex PCR, and TCRdb kept only the in-frame ones, dropping some. The data show approximately 70,000 clones, 80% to 85% seen once. Sequencing input: peripheral blood. The receptors originated from a woman aged 55-75 years with acute or convalescent COVID-19.

The genes are TRBV7-3 and TRBJ1-6; D perhaps matches TRBD1 (5 bases). V was trimmed by 2 bases and J by 6 bases, leaving 11 bases between them. The CDR3 sequence is 15 residues long. Germline lookup yields CDR1 SGHTA and CDR2 FQGTGA. As DNA, the CDR3 is TGTGCCAGCAGCTTACGTCCAGGGCCTAATTCACCCCTCCACTTT. Its translation: CASSLRPGPNSPLHF. The complete variable domain, with remaining parts taken from reference TRBV7-3 and TRBJ1-6, reads GAGVSQTPSNKVTEKGKYVELRCDPISGHTALYWYRQSLGQGPEFLIYFQGTGAADDSGLPNDRFFAVRPEGSVSTLKIQRTERGDSAVYLCASSLRPGPNSPLHFGNGTRLTVT.

V and J are TRBV19 and TRBJ1-6, with 8 positions matching TRBD1. The CDR3 has 15 amino acids. Per germline, CDR1 LNHDA and CDR2 SQIVND (reference sequence). V gave up 7 bases and J gave up 10 bases; unmatched junction bases: 12. DNA of the CDR3: TGTGCCAGTAACCGGGACAGGAAAGACGGCTCACCCCTCCACTTT. It codes for CASNRDRKDGSPLHF.

The rearrangement joins TRBV30 to TRBJ1-4; the match to TRBD1 covers 7 bases. Germline lookup yields CDR1 GTSNPN and CDR2 SVGIG (reference sequence). CDR3 size: 15 residues. V shed 2 bases, J shed 9 bases, and the junction held 12 bases outside the gene matches. The CDR3 coding sequence is TGTGCCTGGAGTCCCGGTCGAGACAGGGCGAAAAAACTGTTTTTT. Translating gives CAWSPGRDRAKKLFF.

J is TRBJ1-2 and V is TRBV9, with 7 bases that match TRBD1. The CDR3 spans 14 residues. Germline V gene data show CDR1 as SGDLS and CDR2 as YYNGEE. The J segment lost 6 bases and the V segment lost 3 bases, leaving 8 bases of the junction unmatched. CDR3 nucleotides: TGTGCCAGCAGCGGACTGGGGACAGTCCATGGCTACACCTTC. Protein: CASSGLGTVHGYTF.

The rearrangement uses TRBV9 and TRBJ1-5, with D possibly TRBD1 on 6 matching bases. The CDR3 length is 14 residues. Germline V CDR1 and CDR2: SGDLS, YYNGEE. Trimming removed 0 bases at V and 6 bases at J, with 10 bases between. This chain's CDR3 is CASSVGGGGQPQHF. CDR3 bases: TGTGCCAGCAGCGTAGGCGGGGGCGGTCAGCCCCAGCATTTT. Drawing the rest from reference TRBV9 and TRBJ1-5, the complete variable domain is DSGVTQTPKHLITATGQRVTLRCSPRSGDLSVYWYQQSLDQGLQFLIQYYNGEERAKGNILERFSAQQFPDLHSELNLSSLELGDSALYFCASSVGGGGQPQHFGDGTRLSIL.

V usage is TRBV5-4 and J usage is TRBJ1-2; TRBD1 aligns across 7 bases. Trimming at V came to 1 base and at J to 6 bases, leaving 6 bases not matched to a gene. Germline loops: CDR1 SGHNT, CDR2 YYREEE (reference sequence). The CDR3 covers 14 residues. The CDR3 nucleotides read TGTGCCAGCAGCTTGAGCAGGGGGTCTGATGGCTACACCTTC. Its protein is CASSLSRGSDGYTF.

V usage is TRBV7-3 and J usage is TRBJ2-7; D may be TRBD2 (6 bases). This CDR3 is built from 12 residues. V shed 1 base and J shed 6 bases, with 7 bases lying between them. Germline V gene sequence: CDR1 SGHTA, CDR2 FQGTGA. DNA for the CDR3: TGTGCCAGCAGCTTAATCGGGGGCGAGCAGTACTTC. Translated, it gives CASSLIGGEQYF.

The gene calls are TRBV18 and TRBJ1-2, with TRBD1 as a possible D gene (6 bases). The CDR3 is 13 amino acids. V gave up 3 bases and J gave up 10 bases, with 15 bases separating them. Germline V gene sequence: CDR1 KGHSH, CDR2 LQKENI. The DNA for the CDR3 is TGTGCCAGCTCACCCCTACGGACAGCCTCCTACACCTTC. It translates to CASSPLRTASYTF.

The V gene is TRBV10-3, the J gene TRBJ2-7; TRBD1 agrees at 8 bases. The CDR3 extends over 11 amino acids. V was clipped by 5 bases and J by 7 bases; unmatched bases: 1. Germline V gene sequence: CDR1 ENHRY, CDR2 SYGVKD. The DNA for the CDR3 is TGTGCCATCAGTACAGGGGGAGAGCAGTACTTC. Encoded protein: CAISTGGEQYF.

The chain employs TRBV9 and TRBJ1-1; no reliable D call. The CDR3 runs 16 residues. CDR1 is SGDLS, CDR2 YYNGEE, per germline. Trimming took 4 bases from V and 1 from J, leaving 17 bases between them. CDR3 DNA sequence: TGTGCCAGCAGCCCAAGAGAACCGTCTAGGAACACTGAAGCTTTCTTT. Its translation is CASSPREPSRNTEAFF.

The genes are TRBV2 and TRBJ1-4; D ambiguous. Per germline, CDR1 SNHLY and CDR2 FYNNEI. V was trimmed by 6 bases and J by 13 bases, leaving 18 bases between them. CDR3 size: 13 residues. This CDR3 is CASRRFLEVGLFF. CDR3 nucleotides: TGTGCCAGCAGACGGTTTTTAGAGGTTGGACTGTTTTTT.

The V gene is TRBV9, the J gene TRBJ1-2, with D perhaps matching TRBD1 (5 bases). V gave up 0 bases and J gave up 2 bases, with 17 bases separating them. This CDR3 is 17 amino acids long. Germline-derived CDR1 and CDR2 are SGDLS and YYNGEE. The CDR3 reads CASSVDLRFGGNYGYTF. The CDR3, as DNA: TGTGCCAGCAGCGTAGATCTTCGGTTTGGGGGGAACTATGGCTACACCTTC. The full variable domain, its missing parts supplied by reference TRBV9 and TRBJ1-2, is DSGVTQTPKHLITATGQRVTLRCSPRSGDLSVYWYQQSLDQGLQFLIQYYNGEERAKGNILERFSAQQFPDLHSELNLSSLELGDSALYFCASSVDLRFGGNYGYTFGSGTRLTVV.

The rearrangement links TRBV18 to TRBJ2-2, with TRBD1 identical over 8 bases. With V trimmed by 2 bases and J by 3 bases, 8 bases remained unmatched. Germline CDR1 KGHSH, CDR2 LQKENI. This CDR3 region has 17 residues. The CDR3 loop reads CASSPIPTGADTGELFF. CDR3 DNA sequence: TGTGCCAGCTCACCAATACCGACAGGGGCGGACACCGGGGAGCTGTTTTTT.

The chain employs TRBV19 and TRBJ2-1; 9 nucleotides line up with TRBD2. Germline V CDR1 and CDR2: LNHDA, SQIVND (reference sequence). J was trimmed by 2 bases and V by 2 bases; bases with no gene match: 4. This CDR3 is 16 amino acids long. The CDR3 here is CASSIRGGGAYNEQFF. The DNA of the CDR3 is TGTGCCAGTAGTATAAGAGGCGGGGGGGCCTACAATGAGCAGTTCTTC.

As to this clone: Other DNA sequences within the sample encode an identical CDR3. The chain uses TRBV14 and TRBJ1-2, with 9 bases lining up with TRBD1. This CDR3 spans 14 amino acids. Germline V gene data show CDR1 as SGHDN and CDR2 as FVKESK. After removal of 4 bases from V and 8 bases from J, the junction contained 8 bases not matched to a gene. The CDR3 nucleotides read TGTGCCAGCAGCCCCCGAGGCACAGGGGGCGGCTACACCTTC. Translated: CASSPRGTGGGYTF.

The chain carries TRBV15 and TRBJ2-6; TRBD2 agrees at 7 bases. Per the germline V gene, CDR1 is LNHNV and CDR2 is YYDKDF (reference sequence). The CDR3 has 16 residues. The junction had 2 bases not matched to a gene; V was cut back by 1 base and J by 2 bases. CDR3 nucleotides: TGTGCCACCAGCAGAGGGGGAGGGACTGGGGCCAACGTCCTGACTTTC. This gives the protein CATSRGGGTGANVLTF. The whole variable domain, filled in from reference TRBV15 and TRBJ2-6, reads DAMVIQNPRYQVTQFGKPVTLSCSQTLNHNVMYWYQQKSSQAPKLLFHYYDKDFNNEADTPDNFQSRRPNTSFCFLDIRSPGLGDTAMYLCATSRGGGTGANVLTFGAGSRLTVL.

The V and J genes are TRBV2 and TRBJ2-5; 8 nucleotides match TRBD1. Germline CDR1 SNHLY, CDR2 FYNNEI. This CDR3 spans 14 amino acids. The V segment lost 6 bases and the J segment 2 bases; nucleotides outside the gene matches: 5. The CDR3 nucleotides read TGTGCCAGCAGAGGACAGGGATTACAAGAGACCCAGTACTTC. It yields the protein CASRGQGLQETQYF.

CDR3 loop: CASLEGTANTGELFF. CDR3 nucleotide sequence: TGTGCCAGCTTAGAAGGGACAGCGAACACCGGGGAGCTGTTTTTT. The chain links TRBV18 to TRBJ2-2; 7 bases are shared with TRBD1. Germline V CDR1 and CDR2: KGHSH, LQKENI. This CDR3 comprises 15 residues. Unmatched junction bases numbered 5, after V lost 7 bases and J lost 0 bases.